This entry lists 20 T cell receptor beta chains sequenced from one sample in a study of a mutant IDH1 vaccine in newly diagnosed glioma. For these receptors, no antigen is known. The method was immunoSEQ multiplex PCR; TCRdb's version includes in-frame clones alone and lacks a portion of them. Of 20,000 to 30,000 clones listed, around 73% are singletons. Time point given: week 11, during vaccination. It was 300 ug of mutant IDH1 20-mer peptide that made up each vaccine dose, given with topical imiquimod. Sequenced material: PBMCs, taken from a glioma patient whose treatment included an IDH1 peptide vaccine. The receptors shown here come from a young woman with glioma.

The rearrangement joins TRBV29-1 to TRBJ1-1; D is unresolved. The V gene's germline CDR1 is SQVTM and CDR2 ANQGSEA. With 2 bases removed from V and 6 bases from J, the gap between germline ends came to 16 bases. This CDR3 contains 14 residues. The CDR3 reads CSVERAPVGPEAFF. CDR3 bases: TGCAGCGTTGAACGCGCACCGGTGGGCCCTGAAGCTTTCTTT.

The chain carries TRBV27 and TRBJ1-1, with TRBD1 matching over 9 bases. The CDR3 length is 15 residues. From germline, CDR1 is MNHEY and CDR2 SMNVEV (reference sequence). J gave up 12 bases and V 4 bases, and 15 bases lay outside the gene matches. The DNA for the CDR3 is TGTGCCAGCAGTTCCAATACCCTCGGGACAGGGAGTTCTTTCTTT. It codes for CASSSNTLGTGSSFF.

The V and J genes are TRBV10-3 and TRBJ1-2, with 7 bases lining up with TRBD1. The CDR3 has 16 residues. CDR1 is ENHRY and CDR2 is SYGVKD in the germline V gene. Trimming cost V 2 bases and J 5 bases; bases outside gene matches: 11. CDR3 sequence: CAISEGNVGTVYGYTF. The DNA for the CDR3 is TGTGCCATCAGTGAGGGGAATGTAGGGACAGTTTATGGCTACACCTTC.

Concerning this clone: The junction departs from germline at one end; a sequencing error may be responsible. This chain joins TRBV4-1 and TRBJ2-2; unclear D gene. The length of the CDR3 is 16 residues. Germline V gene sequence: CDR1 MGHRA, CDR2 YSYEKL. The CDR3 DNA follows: TGCGCTAGCAGCCAAGATGCTAGGATCTCCTTCGGGGAGCTGTTTTTT. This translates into CASSQDARISFGELFF.

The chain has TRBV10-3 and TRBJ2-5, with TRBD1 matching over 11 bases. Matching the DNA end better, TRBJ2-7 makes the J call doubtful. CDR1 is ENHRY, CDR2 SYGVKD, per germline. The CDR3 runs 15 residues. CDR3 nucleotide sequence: TGTGCCACGCACCCGGGACAGGGGGGTTGGTACGAGCAGTACTTC. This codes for CATHPGQGGWYEQYF.

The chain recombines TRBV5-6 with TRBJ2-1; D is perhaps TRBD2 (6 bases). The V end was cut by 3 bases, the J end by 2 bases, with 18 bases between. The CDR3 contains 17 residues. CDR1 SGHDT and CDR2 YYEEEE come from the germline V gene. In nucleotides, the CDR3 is TGTGCCAGCAGCTCGTGGGGTAGCGGTTCAACCTACAATGAGCAGTTCTTC. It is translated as CASSSWGSGSTYNEQFF.

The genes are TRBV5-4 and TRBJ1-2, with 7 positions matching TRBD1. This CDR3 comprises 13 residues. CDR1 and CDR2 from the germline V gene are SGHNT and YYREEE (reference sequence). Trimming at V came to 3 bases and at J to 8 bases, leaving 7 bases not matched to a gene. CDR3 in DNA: TGTGCCAGCAGCTCGGGACAGATCGGAGGCTACACCTTC. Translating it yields CASSSGQIGGYTF.

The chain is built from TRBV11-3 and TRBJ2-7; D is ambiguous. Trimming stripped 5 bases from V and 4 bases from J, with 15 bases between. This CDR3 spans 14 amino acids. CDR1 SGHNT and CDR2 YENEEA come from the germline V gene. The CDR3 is CASSIRPLTYEQYF. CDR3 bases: TGTGCCAGCAGCATCCGGCCCCTAACGTACGAGCAGTACTTC. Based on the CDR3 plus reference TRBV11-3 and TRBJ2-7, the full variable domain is EAGVVQSPRYKIIEKKQPVAFWCNPISGHNTLYWYLQNLGQGPELLIRYENEEAVDDSQLPKDRFSAERLKGVDSTLKIQPAELGDSAVYLCASSIRPLTYEQYFGPGTRLTVT.

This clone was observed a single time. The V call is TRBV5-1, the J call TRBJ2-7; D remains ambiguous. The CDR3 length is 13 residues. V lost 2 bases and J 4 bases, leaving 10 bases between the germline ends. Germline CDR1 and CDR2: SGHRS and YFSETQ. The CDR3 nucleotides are TGCGCCAGCAGCTTAACAGCACCGTACGAGCAGTACTTC. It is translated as CASSLTAPYEQYF.

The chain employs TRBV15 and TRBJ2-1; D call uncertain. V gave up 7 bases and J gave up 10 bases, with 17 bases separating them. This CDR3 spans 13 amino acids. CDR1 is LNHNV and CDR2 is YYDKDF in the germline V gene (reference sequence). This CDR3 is CATNRARDYEQFF. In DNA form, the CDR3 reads TGTGCCACCAACCGGGCTAGGGATTACGAGCAGTTCTTC.

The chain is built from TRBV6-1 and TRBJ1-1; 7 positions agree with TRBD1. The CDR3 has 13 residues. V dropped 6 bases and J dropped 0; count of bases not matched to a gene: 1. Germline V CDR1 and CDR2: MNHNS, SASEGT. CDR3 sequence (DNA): TGTGCCAGCAGGGACAGGTTGAACACTGAAGCTTTCTTT. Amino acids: CASRDRLNTEAFF.

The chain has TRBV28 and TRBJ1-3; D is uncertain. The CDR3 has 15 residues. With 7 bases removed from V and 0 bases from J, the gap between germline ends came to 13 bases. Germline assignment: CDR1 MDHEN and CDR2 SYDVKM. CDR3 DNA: TGTGCCAGCAAGCTGGACTCGAGCTCTGGAAACACCATATATTTT. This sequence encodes CASKLDSSSGNTIYF. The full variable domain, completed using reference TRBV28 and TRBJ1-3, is DVKVTQSSRYLVKRTGEKVFLECVQDMDHENMFWYRQDPGLGLRLIYFSYDVKMKEKGDIPEGYSVSREKKERFSLILESASTNQTSMYLCASKLDSSSGNTIYFGEGSWLTVV.

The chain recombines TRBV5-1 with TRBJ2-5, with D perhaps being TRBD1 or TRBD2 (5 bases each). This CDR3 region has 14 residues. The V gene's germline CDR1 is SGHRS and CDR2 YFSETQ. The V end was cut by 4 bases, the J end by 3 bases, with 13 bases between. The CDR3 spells CASSGGRTKETQYF. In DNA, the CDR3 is TGCGCCAGCAGCGGGGGACGCACGAAAGAGACCCAGTACTTC.

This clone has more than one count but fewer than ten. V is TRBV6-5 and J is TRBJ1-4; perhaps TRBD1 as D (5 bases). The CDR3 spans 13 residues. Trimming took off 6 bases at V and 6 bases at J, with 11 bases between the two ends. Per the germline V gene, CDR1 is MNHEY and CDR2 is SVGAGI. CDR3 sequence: CASRNDRYEKLFF. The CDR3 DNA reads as TGTGCCAGCAGGAACGACAGATATGAAAAACTGTTTTTT.

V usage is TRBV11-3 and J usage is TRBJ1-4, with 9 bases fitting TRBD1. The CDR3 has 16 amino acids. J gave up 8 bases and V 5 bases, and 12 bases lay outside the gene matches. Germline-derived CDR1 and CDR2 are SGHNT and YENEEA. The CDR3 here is CASSKSGDRGFEKLFF. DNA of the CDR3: TGTGCCAGCAGCAAGAGCGGCGACAGGGGGTTCGAAAAACTGTTTTTT.

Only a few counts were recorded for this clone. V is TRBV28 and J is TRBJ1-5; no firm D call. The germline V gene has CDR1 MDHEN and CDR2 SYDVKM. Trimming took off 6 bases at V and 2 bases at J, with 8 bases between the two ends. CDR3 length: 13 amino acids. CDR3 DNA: TGTGCCAGCAGCCCTCGCCGCAATCAGCCCCAGCATTTT. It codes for CASSPRRNQPQHF.

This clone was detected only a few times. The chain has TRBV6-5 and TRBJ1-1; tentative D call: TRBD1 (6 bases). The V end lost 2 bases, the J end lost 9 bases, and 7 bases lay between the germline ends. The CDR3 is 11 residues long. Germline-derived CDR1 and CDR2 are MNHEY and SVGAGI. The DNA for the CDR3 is TGTGCCAGCAGTTACGGACAGCAAGCTTTCTTT. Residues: CASSYGQQAFF.

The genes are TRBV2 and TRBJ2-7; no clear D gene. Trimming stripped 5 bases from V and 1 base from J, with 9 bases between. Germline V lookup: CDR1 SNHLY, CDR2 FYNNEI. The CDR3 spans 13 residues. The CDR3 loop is CASSFGRSYEQYF. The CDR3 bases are TGTGCCAGCAGTTTCGGAAGATCCTACGAGCAGTACTTC.

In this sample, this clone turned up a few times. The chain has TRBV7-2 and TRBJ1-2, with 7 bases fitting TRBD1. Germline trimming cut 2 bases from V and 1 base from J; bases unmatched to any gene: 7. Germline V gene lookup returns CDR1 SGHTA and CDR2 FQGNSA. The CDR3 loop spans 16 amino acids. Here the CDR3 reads CASSLYSGQINYGYTF. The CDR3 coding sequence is TGTGCCAGCAGCTTATATTCGGGACAGATTAACTATGGCTACACCTTC.

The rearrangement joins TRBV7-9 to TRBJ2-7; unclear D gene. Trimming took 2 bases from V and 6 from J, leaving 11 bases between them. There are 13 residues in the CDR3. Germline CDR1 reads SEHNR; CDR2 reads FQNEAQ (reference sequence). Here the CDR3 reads CASSLSAGGEQYF. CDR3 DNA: TGTGCCAGCAGCTTATCGGCAGGCGGCGAGCAGTACTTC.